The next 25 T cell receptor beta chains were all read from a single sample in a study of blood T cell repertoires in COVID-19. Only in-frame clones appear in the TCRdb table, and some are missing; sequencing was by immunoSEQ multiplex PCR. The repertoire has roughly 76,000 clones, around 89% of them found once; the top ten carry 1.2%. The source material was PBMCs or T cells enriched from blood (not recorded which). These receptors were collected from a woman in her forties or fifties with acute COVID-19.

This clone appeared a single time. The chain employs TRBV3-1 (or the pseudogene TRBV3-2) and TRBJ2-2, with a possible D match to TRBD1 (6 bases). The CDR3 consists of 18 residues. Trimming shortened V by 0 bases and J by 5 bases, and 19 bases separated the two germline ends. Germline values: CDR1 LGHDT, CDR2 YNNKEL (reference sequence). In nucleotides, the CDR3 is TGTGCCAGCAGCCAAGATTATAGGGCACAGGGAGAGACCGGGGAGCTGTTTTTT. Amino acid sequence: CASSQDYRAQGETGELFF.

The chain is built from TRBV2 and TRBJ1-6; D not resolved. The CDR3 is made up of 14 amino acids. Germline-derived CDR1 and CDR2 are SNHLY and FYNNEI. Trimming shortened V by 6 bases and J by 5 bases, and 11 bases separated the two germline ends. The CDR3 DNA sequence: TGTGCCAGCAGATCAACAGTGAATAATTCACCCCTCCACTTT. Amino acid sequence: CASRSTVNNSPLHF.

The chain carries TRBV19 and TRBJ1-5; 9 bases map to TRBD1. The trim removed 6 bases at V and 1 base at J, leaving 4 bases unmatched. The V gene's germline CDR1 is LNHDA and CDR2 SQIVND (reference sequence). The CDR3 consists of 15 residues. The CDR3 spells CASRRDRASNQPQHF. CDR3 sequence (DNA): TGTGCCAGTAGGAGGGACAGGGCCAGCAATCAGCCCCAGCATTTT.

The chain carries TRBV30 and TRBJ2-2, with D possibly matching TRBD1 (5 bases). There are 15 residues in the CDR3. Per the germline V gene, CDR1 is GTSNPN and CDR2 is SVGIG (reference sequence). The V gene lost 0 bases and the J gene lost 7 bases, with 15 bases spanning the gap. CDR3 bases: TGTGCCTGGAGTGTAAGAGGCAGGGTGGGCGGGGAGCTGTTTTTT. This codes for CAWSVRGRVGGELFF.

The V gene is TRBV7-2, the J gene TRBJ1-1; the D gene is possibly TRBD1 (5 bases). The CDR3 has 15 amino acids. V shed 5 bases and J shed 5 bases, with 18 bases lying between them. Germline assignment: CDR1 SGHTA and CDR2 FQGNSA. The CDR3 is CASSPNRTPLTEAFF. The CDR3 DNA reads as TGTGCCAGCAGCCCTAACAGGACCCCTCTTACTGAAGCTTTCTTT.

The CDR3 DNA follows: TGTGCCAGCAGCCCCTCCCAGGGGGGCTGGGAGCAGTACTTC. It codes for CASSPSQGGWEQYF. The V call is TRBV2, the J call TRBJ2-7, with D perhaps TRBD1 (7 bases). V lost 6 bases and J lost 7, with 19 bases in between. CDR3 size: 14 residues. The germline V gene encodes CDR1 SNHLY and CDR2 FYNNEI.

The sample holds one count of this clone. The chain employs TRBV7-2 and TRBJ2-7, with 11 bases identical to TRBD1. Looked up from germline, CDR1 is SGHTA and CDR2 is FQGNSA. This CDR3 is built from 15 residues. V lost 6 bases to trimming and J lost 0 bases; unmatched junction nucleotides: 4. Written as DNA, the CDR3 is TGTGCCAGCAGTTCGGACAGGGGGCACTCCTACGAGCAGTACTTC. Residues: CASSSDRGHSYEQYF.

This clone came up a few times. The gene calls are TRBV20-1 and TRBJ2-7; no clear D. Germline lookup yields CDR1 DFQATT and CDR2 SNEGSKA (reference sequence). Trimming took 5 bases from V and 3 from J, leaving 8 bases between them. The CDR3 is 11 residues long. This chain's CDR3 is CSASTLYEQYF. CDR3 coding DNA: TGCAGTGCTTCGACTCTCTACGAGCAGTACTTC.

V gene TRBV3-1 (or the pseudogene TRBV3-2) combines with J gene TRBJ2-7, with 9 bases fitting TRBD2. The CDR3 has 20 residues. Germline V gene data show CDR1 as LGHDT and CDR2 as YNNKEL (reference sequence). J lost 3 bases, V lost 0 bases, and 18 bases had no gene match. CDR3 region: CASSQEARTSGSTLLYEQYF. In DNA, the CDR3 is TGTGCCAGCAGCCAAGAAGCCCGAACTAGCGGGTCCACCCTTCTCTACGAGCAGTACTTC.

CDR3 DNA: TGTGCCAGCAGCGTAGACATAAATCAGCCCCAGCATTTT. Protein: CASSVDINQPQHF. The genes are TRBV9 and TRBJ1-5; D unresolved. The CDR3 runs 13 residues. Germline CDR1 is SGDLS and CDR2 is YYNGEE. V was clipped by 0 bases and J by 4 bases, with 5 bases between them. Filled out from reference TRBV9 and TRBJ1-5, the complete variable domain reads DSGVTQTPKHLITATGQRVTLRCSPRSGDLSVYWYQQSLDQGLQFLIQYYNGEERAKGNILERFSAQQFPDLHSELNLSSLELGDSALYFCASSVDINQPQHFGDGTRLSIL.

The chain combines TRBV24-1 with TRBJ2-3; TRBD1 aligns across 10 bases. The germline CDR1 and CDR2 sequences are KGHDR and SFDVKD. The CDR3 is 14 amino acids. V lost 9 bases, J lost 3 bases, and 5 bases stayed unmatched. CDR3 region: CATEDRGRTDTQYF. CDR3 nucleotides: TGTGCCACCGAAGACAGGGGGCGGACAGATACGCAGTATTTT.

The genes are TRBV19 and TRBJ2-5, with 8 bases fitting TRBD2. The J segment lost 5 bases and the V segment lost 2 bases, leaving 16 bases of the junction unmatched. CDR1 is LNHDA and CDR2 is SQIVND in the germline V gene (reference sequence). The CDR3 has 18 amino acids. In DNA, the CDR3 is TGTGCCAGTAGTATAAGATTCGGGACTAGTGGGCCGGGGGAGACCCAGTACTTC. It is translated as CASSIRFGTSGPGETQYF.

The V call is TRBV6-1, the J call TRBJ2-5; TRBD2 aligns across 11 bases. CDR1 MNHNS and CDR2 SASEGT come from the germline V gene. CDR3 length: 14 amino acids. The J segment lost 7 bases and the V segment lost 2 bases, leaving 3 bases of the junction unmatched. The CDR3 coding sequence is TGTGCCAGCAGTGAACTAGCGGGAGGAGCGACCCAGTACTTC. Protein: CASSELAGGATQYF.

The CDR3 DNA sequence: TGTGCCAGCAGCTCAGTTGCCAGGGTCATGAACACTGAAGCTTTCTTT. It specifies CASSSVARVMNTEAFF. The J gene is TRBJ1-1, the V gene TRBV7-2; TRBD1 is a possible D gene (5 bases). CDR1 SGHTA and CDR2 FQGNSA come from the germline V gene. Trimming removed 4 bases from V and 0 bases from J, with 15 bases in between. The CDR3 sequence is 16 residues long.

This chain links TRBV5-6 with TRBJ1-1; the D gene is possibly TRBD1 (5 bases). Per germline, CDR1 SGHDT and CDR2 YYEEEE. The CDR3 totals 14 residues. V was pared by 1 base and J by 2 bases, with 9 bases between. Here the CDR3 reads CASSLPGYNTEAFF. The DNA of the CDR3 is TGTGCCAGCAGCTTGCCAGGGTATAACACTGAAGCTTTCTTT.

This rearrangement joins TRBV4-1 to TRBJ2-7; 15 bases fit TRBD2. With 6 bases clipped from V and 4 bases from J, the junction kept 7 bases outside the gene matches. Per the germline V gene, CDR1 is MGHRA and CDR2 is YSYEKL. The CDR3 extends over 16 amino acids. The CDR3 nucleotides read TGCGCCAGCAGTCCCCGGACTAGCGGGAGGGCTTACGAGCAGTACTTC. Encoded protein: CASSPRTSGRAYEQYF.

The chain carries TRBV6-5 and TRBJ1-2; 10 nucleotides match TRBD1. Germline assignment: CDR1 MNHEY and CDR2 SVGAGI. V was pared by 8 bases and J by 4 bases, with 7 bases of the junction left unmatched. The CDR3 covers 14 residues. The CDR3 reads CASARDRGSYGYTF. In DNA form, the CDR3 reads TGTGCCAGCGCCCGGGACAGGGGATCCTATGGCTACACCTTC.

V and J are TRBV5-4 and TRBJ1-1, with 7 bases aligning to TRBD1. Germline loops: CDR1 SGHNT, CDR2 YYREEE (reference sequence). V shed 0 bases, J shed 4 bases, and the junction held 3 bases outside the gene matches. The CDR3 spans 14 residues. This CDR3 reads CASSLGQGATEAFF. In DNA form, the CDR3 reads TGTGCCAGCAGCTTGGGACAGGGCGCCACTGAAGCTTTCTTT.

This chain connects TRBV5-6 to TRBJ1-2, with 7 bases fitting TRBD1. Germline lookup yields CDR1 SGHDT and CDR2 YYEEEE. CDR3 length: 17 residues. V lost 1 base to trimming and J lost 0 bases; unmatched junction nucleotides: 9. CDR3 nucleotide sequence: TGTGCCAGCAGCTTGCTAGTTACAGGGACAGCTAACTATGGCTACACCTTC. Its protein is CASSLLVTGTANYGYTF.

V and J are TRBV27 and TRBJ2-7; TRBD1 might be the D (7 bases). The V gene's germline CDR1 is MNHEY and CDR2 SMNVEV (reference sequence). The CDR3 runs 16 residues. V was pared by 2 bases and J by 2 bases, with 16 bases between. The CDR3 loop reads CASSLHPGGIPYEQYF. CDR3 nucleotides: TGTGCCAGCAGTTTACATCCAGGGGGGATTCCCTACGAGCAGTACTTC.

The CDR3 is CASSVGVNRVAPYEQYF. CDR3 bases: TGTGCCAGCAGCGTAGGGGTTAACAGGGTTGCCCCCTACGAGCAGTACTTC. The rearrangement links TRBV9 to TRBJ2-7, with D possibly matching TRBD1 (6 bases). Germline V gene sequence: CDR1 SGDLS, CDR2 YYNGEE. The CDR3 consists of 17 residues. The germline V and J ends were trimmed by 0 bases and 2 bases, with 18 bases remaining between them.

This chain uses TRBV6-9 with TRBJ2-7; possibly TRBD2 for D (5 bases). V was pared by 2 bases and J by 5 bases, with 10 bases between. The CDR3 spans 13 residues. Germline assignment: CDR1 MNHGY and CDR2 SVAAGI. The CDR3 DNA follows: TGTGCCAGCAGTTATGAAACGGAGGACGAGCAGTACTTC. Translated, it gives CASSYETEDEQYF.

The V gene is TRBV6-5, the J gene TRBJ1-5; 9 nucleotides match TRBD1. CDR3 length equals 12 residues. From germline, CDR1 is MNHEY and CDR2 SVGAGI. DNA of the CDR3: TGTGCGGACAGGGGAAGCAATCAGCCCCAGCATTTT. It translates to CADRGSNQPQHF.

This clone has more than one count but fewer than ten. The chain couples TRBV5-1 to TRBJ2-1; 9 bases align to TRBD2. The V gene end was trimmed by 5 bases and the J gene end by 3 bases; junction bases not matched to a gene: 6. CDR1 and CDR2 (germline): SGHRS, YFSETQ. The CDR3 length is 15 residues. The CDR3 DNA is TGCGCCAGCAGTACCGGGACTAGCAACTACAATGAGCAGTTCTTC. Protein sequence: CASSTGTSNYNEQFF.

V usage is TRBV4-3 and J usage is TRBJ1-2, with TRBD1 as a possible D gene (5 bases). Germline V gene sequence: CDR1 LGHNA, CDR2 YSLEER. Between the trimmed V and J ends, which lost 4 bases and 2 bases, there was a span of 14 bases. This CDR3 region has 15 residues. Here the CDR3 DNA reads TGCGCCAGCAGCCCACAAGAGGGACTCAACTATGGCTACACCTTC. Amino acids: CASSPQEGLNYGYTF.